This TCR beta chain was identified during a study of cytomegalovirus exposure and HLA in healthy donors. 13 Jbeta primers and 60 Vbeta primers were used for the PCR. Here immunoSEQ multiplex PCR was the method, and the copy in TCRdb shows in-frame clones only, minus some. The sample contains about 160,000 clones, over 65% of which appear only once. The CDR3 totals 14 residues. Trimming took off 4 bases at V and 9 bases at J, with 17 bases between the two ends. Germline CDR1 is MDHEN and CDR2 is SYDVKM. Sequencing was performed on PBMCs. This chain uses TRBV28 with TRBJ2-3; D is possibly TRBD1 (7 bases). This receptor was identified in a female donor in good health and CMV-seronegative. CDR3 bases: TGTGCCAGCAGTTCCCCCCAGGAGGGGGCGACGCAGTATTTT. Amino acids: CASSSPQEGATQYF.